The sequence of this T cell receptor beta chain was determined in a study of blood T cell repertoires in COVID-19. Looking at the study overall: Spain, Italy and the United States supplied samples that represented acute and convalescent COVID-19. The analysed material was cDNA or gDNA that came from T cells, B-cell-depleted T cells, or PBMCs.

Patients from Seattle were sampled longitudinally, starting during active infection. The data were produced by immunoSEQ multiplex PCR, yet TCRdb's version contains in-frame clones alone and is incomplete. The sample holds 85,000 to 100,000 clones, 88% seen once. The ends were cut back, 3 bases at V and 1 base at J, with 6 bases in the middle. The CDR3 is 13 residues long. The chain recombines TRBV12-3 or TRBV12-4 with TRBJ1-1; D is undetermined. This sequence was found in a man aged 45-65 years with COVID-19, enrolled during active disease. The sequencing sample was made of peripheral blood. CDR3 region: CASSFRQNTEAFF. The CDR3 DNA reads TGTGCCAGCAGTTTTAGACAGAACACTGAAGCTTTCTTT.